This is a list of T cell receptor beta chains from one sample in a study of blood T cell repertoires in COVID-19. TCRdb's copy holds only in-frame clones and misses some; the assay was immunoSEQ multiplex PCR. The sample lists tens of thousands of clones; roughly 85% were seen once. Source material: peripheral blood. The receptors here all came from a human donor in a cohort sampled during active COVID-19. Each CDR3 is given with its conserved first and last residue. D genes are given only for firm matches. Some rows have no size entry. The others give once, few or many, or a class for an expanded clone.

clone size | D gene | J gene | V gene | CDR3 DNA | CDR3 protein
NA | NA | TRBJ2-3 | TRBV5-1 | TGCGCCAGCAGCTTGGGGCGCACAGATACGCAGTATTTT | CASSLGRTDTQYF
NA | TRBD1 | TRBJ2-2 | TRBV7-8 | TGTGCCAGCAGCCTAAGACAGGGGGGTAACACCGGGGAGCTGTTTTTT | CASSLRQGGNTGELFF
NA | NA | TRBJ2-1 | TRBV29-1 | TGCAGCGTTGAGGGGCGGAACAATGAGCAGTTCTTC | CSVEGRNNEQFF
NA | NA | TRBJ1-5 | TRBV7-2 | TGTGCCAGCAGCTTGGGGGCGGGTGCCTTCAATCAGCCCCAGCATTTT | CASSLGAGAFNQPQHF
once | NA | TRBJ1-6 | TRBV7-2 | TGTGCCAGCAGCTCGGATCCCCGGGAAGATTCACCCCTCCACTTT | CASSSDPREDSPLHF
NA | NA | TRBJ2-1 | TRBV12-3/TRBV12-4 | TGTGCCAGCAGTTTAACGACAGGAGGCGAGCAGTTCTTC | CASSLTTGGEQFF
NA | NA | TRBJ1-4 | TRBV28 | TGTGCCAGCAGTTCAGGGACAAGGAGCCGGACTCTGTTTTTT | CASSSGTRSRTLFF
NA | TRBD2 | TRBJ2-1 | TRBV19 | TGTGCCAGTAGTATAGATCGGGGGGATGAGCAGTTCTTC | CASSIDRGDEQFF
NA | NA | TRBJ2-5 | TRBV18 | TGTGCCAGCTCATCGCAAGAGACCCAGTACTTC | CASSSQETQYF
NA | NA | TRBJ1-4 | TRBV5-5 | TGTGCCAGCAGCCTTCACCTGGGGGCGCCGGTTGCTGAAAAACTGTTTTTT | CASSLHLGAPVAEKLFF
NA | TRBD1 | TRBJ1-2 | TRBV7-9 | TGTGCCAGCAGCTTAGTTGCGCAGGGGGCGGATGGCTACACCTTC | CASSLVAQGADGYTF
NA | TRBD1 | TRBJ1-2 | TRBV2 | TGTGCCAGCAGTCCGGGACAGAATTACTATGGCTACACCTTC | CASSPGQNYYGYTF
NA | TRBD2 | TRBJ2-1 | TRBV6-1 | TGTGCCAGCAGTGAATCGGGTGGGAGGGCCATTGAGCAGTTCTTC | CASSESGGRAIEQFF
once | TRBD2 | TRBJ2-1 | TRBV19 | TGTGCCAGTAACACGGGGCGGGGGGCCCATTACAATGAGCAGTTCTTC | CASNTGRGAHYNEQFF